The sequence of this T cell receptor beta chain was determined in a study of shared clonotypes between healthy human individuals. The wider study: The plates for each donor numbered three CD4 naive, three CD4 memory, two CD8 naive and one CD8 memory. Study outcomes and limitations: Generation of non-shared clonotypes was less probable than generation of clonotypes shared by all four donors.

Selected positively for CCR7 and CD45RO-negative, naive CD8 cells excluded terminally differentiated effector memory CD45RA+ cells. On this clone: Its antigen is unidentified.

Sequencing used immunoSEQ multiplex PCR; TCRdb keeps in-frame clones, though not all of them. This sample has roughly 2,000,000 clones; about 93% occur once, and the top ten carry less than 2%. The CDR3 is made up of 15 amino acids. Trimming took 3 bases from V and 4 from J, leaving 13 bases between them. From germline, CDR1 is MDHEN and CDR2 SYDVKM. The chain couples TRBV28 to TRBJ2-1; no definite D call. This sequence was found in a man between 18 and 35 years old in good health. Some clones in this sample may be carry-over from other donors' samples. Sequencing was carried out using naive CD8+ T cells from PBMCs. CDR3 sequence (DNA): TGTGCCAGCAGTTTTAATGTTGGGCTTTACAATGAGCAGTTCTTC. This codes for CASSFNVGLYNEQFF.